This T cell receptor (beta chain) derives from a study of T cells in Graves' hyperthyroidism and ophthalmopathy. The CDR3 regions of TCR beta were amplified from RNA transcripts. The HTBI set primed first-round TCR CDR3 RT-PCR. MiXCR, run by TCRdb on the multiplex PCR reads, gives a single entry per CDR3 protein. Of 300,000 to 350,000 distinct CDR3 sequences detected, more than 11% appear once; the ten largest clones hold about 22%. PBMCs came from around 9.7 ml fresh peripheral blood. Points from the study as a whole: Most expanded thyroid clonotypes above 0.001 also appeared in blood.

This CDR3 contains 14 residues. The V and J ends lost 6 bases and 4 bases respectively, with 13 bases between them. CDR1 and CDR2 (germline): DFQATT, SNEGSKA (reference sequence). Concerning this clonotype: Its antigen is currently unknown.

This TCR came from a woman in her twenties or thirties with Graves' hyperthyroidism. This chain uses TRBV20-1 with TRBJ2-6; no definite D call. Material: blood. CDR3 nucleotides: TGCAGTGCCCCCGCTGGCATGGGGGCCAACGTCCTGACTTTC. It is translated as CSAPAGMGANVLTF.